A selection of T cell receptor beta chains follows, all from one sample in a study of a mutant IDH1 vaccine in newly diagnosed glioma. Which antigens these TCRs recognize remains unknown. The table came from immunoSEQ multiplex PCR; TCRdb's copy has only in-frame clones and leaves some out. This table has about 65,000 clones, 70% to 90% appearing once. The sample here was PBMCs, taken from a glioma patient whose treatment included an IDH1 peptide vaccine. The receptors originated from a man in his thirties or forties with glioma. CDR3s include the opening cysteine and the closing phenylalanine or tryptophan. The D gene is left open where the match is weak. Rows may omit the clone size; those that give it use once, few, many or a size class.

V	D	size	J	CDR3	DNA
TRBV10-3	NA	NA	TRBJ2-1	CAISAEANEQFF	TGTGCCATCAGTGCTGAAGCTAATGAGCAGTTCTTC
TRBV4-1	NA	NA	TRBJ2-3	CASSQNGIGGLTDTQYF	TGCGCCAGCAGCCAAAATGGAATTGGAGGACTAACGGATACGCAGTATTTT
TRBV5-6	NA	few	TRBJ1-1	CASRFAPNRVRNTEAFF	TGTGCCAGCAGGTTTGCACCCAACAGGGTACGGAACACTGAAGCTTTCTTT
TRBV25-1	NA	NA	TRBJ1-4	CASTPGAGEKLFF	TGTGCCAGCACACCGGGGGCTGGTGAAAAACTGTTTTTT
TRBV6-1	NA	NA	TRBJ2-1	CATLRTDSYNEQFF	TGTGCCACCCTACGGACGGACTCCTACAATGAGCAGTTCTTC
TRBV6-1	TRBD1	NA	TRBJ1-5	CASSEDRGLMQPQHF	TGTGCCAGCAGTGAAGACAGGGGGCTTATGCAGCCCCAGCATTTT
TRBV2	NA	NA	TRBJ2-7	CASRGRKERLRQGEQYF	TGTGCCAGCAGGGGGCGCAAGGAGAGACTTCGTCAGGGGGAGCAGTACTTC
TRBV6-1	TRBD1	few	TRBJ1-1	CASSEAYRDRSFF	TGTGCCAGCAGTGAAGCTTACAGGGACAGATCTTTCTTT
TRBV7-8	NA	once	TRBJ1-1	CASSLHLTEAFF	TGTGCCAGCAGCTTGCACCTCACTGAAGCTTTCTTT
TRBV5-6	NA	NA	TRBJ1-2	CASSLTSYGYTF	TGTGCCAGCAGCTTGACGTCCTATGGCTACACCTTC
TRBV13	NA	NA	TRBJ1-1	CASSSTASEAFF	TGTGCCAGCAGCTCGACTGCGAGCGAAGCTTTCTTT
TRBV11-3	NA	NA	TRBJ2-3	CASSLLQADTQYF	TGTGCCAGCAGCCTACTACAGGCAGATACGCAGTATTTT
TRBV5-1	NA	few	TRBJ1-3	CASSSALRNAGNTIYF	TGCGCCAGCAGCTCCGCCCTCCGGAATGCTGGAAACACCATATATTTT
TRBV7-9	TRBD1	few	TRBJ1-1	CASSLGGQFSEAFF	TGTGCCAGCAGCTTAGGGGGACAGTTTAGTGAAGCTTTCTTT
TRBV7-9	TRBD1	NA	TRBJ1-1	CASSPQGAPTEAFF	TGTGCCAGCAGCCCACAGGGGGCGCCTACTGAAGCTTTCTTT
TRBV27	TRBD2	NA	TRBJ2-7	CASSLGGDAYEQYF	TGTGCCAGCAGTTTAGGGGGGGATGCCTACGAGCAGTACTTC
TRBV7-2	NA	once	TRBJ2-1	CASSLGGEQFF	TGTGCCAGCAGCTTAGGAGGGGAGCAGTTCTTC
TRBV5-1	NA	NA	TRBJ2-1	CASSLVAVSSYNEQFF	TGCGCCAGCAGCTTGGTAGCGGTTAGCTCCTACAATGAGCAGTTCTTC
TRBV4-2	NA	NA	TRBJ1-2	CASSQGYGYTF	TGTGCCAGCAGCCAGGGTTATGGCTACACCTTC
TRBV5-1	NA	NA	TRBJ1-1	CASSFSNTEAFF	TGCGCCAGCAGCTTTTCCAACACTGAAGCTTTCTTT
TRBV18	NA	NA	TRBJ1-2	CASSPDKNYGYTF	TGTGCCAGCTCGCCAGACAAAAACTATGGCTACACCTTC
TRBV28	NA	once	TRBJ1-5	CASSLFGGYSNQPQHF	TGTGCCAGCAGTTTATTTGGGGGATATAGCAATCAGCCCCAGCATTTT
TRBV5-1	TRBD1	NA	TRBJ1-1	CASSLDGQGADWNTEAFF	TGCGCCAGCAGCTTAGACGGACAGGGGGCTGATTGGAACACTGAAGCTTTCTTT
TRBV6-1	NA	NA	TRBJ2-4	CASTRGLAKNIQYF	TGTGCCAGCACGAGGGGCCTAGCCAAAAACATTCAGTACTTC
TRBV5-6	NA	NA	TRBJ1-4	CASSLGAGYNEKLFF	TGTGCCAGCAGCTTGGGGGCAGGGTATAATGAAAAACTGTTTTTT
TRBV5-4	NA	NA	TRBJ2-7	CASSLEDRGEQYF	TGTGCCAGCAGCTTGGAGGACCGGGGCGAGCAGTACTTC
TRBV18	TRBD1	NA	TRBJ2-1	CASSFLGQGATYNEQFF	TGTGCCAGCTCATTTCTCGGACAGGGGGCAACCTACAATGAGCAGTTCTTC
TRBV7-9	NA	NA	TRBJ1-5	CASSFRDSNQPQHF	TGTGCCAGCAGCTTTAGGGACAGCAATCAGCCCCAGCATTTT
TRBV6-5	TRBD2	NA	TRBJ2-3	CASRVGLAGSHTQYF	TGTGCCAGCAGAGTAGGACTAGCGGGGTCCCATACGCAGTATTTT
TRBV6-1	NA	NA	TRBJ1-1	CASSAPGTTEAFF	TGTGCCAGCAGCGCCCCAGGGACCACTGAAGCTTTCTTT
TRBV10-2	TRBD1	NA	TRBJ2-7	CASSDALLTTGGWYEQYF	TGCGCCAGCAGTGATGCTCTATTAACGACAGGGGGTTGGTACGAGCAGTACTTC
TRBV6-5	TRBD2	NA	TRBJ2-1	CASKLAAGMYNEQFF	TGTGCCAGCAAGCTAGCGGCCGGGATGTACAATGAGCAGTTCTTC
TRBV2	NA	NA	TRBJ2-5	CASSPGTYQETQYF	TGTGCCAGCAGTCCGGGCACCTACCAAGAGACCCAGTACTTC
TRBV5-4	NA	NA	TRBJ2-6	CASSPGGLSGANVLTF	TGTGCCAGCAGCCCCGGAGGGCTCTCTGGGGCCAACGTCCTGACTTTC
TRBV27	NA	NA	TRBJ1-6	CASNTFSYNSPLHF	TGTGCCAGCAATACATTCTCCTATAATTCACCCCTCCACTTT
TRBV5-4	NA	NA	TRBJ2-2	CASSFFKGNTGELFF	TGTGCCAGCAGCTTCTTCAAGGGGAACACCGGGGAGCTGTTTTTT